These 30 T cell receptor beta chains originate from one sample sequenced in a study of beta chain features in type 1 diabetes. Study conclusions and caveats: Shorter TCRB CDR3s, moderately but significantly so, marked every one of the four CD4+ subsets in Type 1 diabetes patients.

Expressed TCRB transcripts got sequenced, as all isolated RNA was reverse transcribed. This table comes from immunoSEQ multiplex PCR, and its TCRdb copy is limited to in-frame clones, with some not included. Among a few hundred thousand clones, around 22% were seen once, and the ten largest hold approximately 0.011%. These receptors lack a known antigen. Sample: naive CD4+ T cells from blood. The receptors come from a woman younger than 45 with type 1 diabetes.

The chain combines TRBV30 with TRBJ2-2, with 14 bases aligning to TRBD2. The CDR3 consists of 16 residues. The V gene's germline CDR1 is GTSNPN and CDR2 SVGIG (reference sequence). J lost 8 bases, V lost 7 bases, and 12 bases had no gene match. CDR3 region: CASPRGLAGEEGELFF. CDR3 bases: TGTGCCTCTCCCAGGGGACTAGCGGGAGAGGAGGGGGAGCTGTTTTTT. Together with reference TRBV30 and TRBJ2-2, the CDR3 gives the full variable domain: SQTIHQWPATLVQPVGSPLSLECTVEGTSNPNLYWYRQAAGRGLQLLFYSVGIGQISSEVPQNLSASRPQDRQFILSSKKLLLSDSGFYLCASPRGLAGEEGELFFGEGSRLTVL.

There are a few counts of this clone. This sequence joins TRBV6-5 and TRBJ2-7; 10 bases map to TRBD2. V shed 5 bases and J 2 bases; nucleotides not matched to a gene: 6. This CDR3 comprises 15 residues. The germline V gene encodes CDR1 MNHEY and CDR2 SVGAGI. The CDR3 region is CASSTGLAEAYEQYF. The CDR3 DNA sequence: TGTGCCAGCAGTACCGGACTAGCGGAAGCCTACGAGCAGTACTTC.

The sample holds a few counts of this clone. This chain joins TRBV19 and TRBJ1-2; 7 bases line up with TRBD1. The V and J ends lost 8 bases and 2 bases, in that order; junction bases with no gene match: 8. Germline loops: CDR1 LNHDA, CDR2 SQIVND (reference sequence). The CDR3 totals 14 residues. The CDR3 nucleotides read TGTGCCAGTGCCCGGGACAGTGCGAACTATGGCTACACCTTC. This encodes CASARDSANYGYTF.

The CDR3 spells CASIDPGLDTQYF. CDR3 sequence (DNA): TGCGCCAGCATCGATCCGGGACTCGATACGCAGTATTTT. This rearrangement joins TRBV5-1 to TRBJ2-3, with a weak D call TRBD2 (6 bases). Trimming left V 6 bases short and J 6 bases short, with 14 bases between. This CDR3 has 13 residues. Germline V lookup: CDR1 SGHRS, CDR2 YFSETQ.

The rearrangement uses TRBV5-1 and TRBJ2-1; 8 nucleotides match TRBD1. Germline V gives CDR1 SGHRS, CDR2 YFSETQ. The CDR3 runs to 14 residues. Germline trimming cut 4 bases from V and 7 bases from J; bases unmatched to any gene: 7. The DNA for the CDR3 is TGCGCCAGCAGCGTGACGGACAGGGAGAATGAGCAGTTCTTC. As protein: CASSVTDRENEQFF. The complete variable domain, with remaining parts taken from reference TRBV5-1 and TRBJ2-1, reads KAGVTQTPRYLIKTRGQQVTLSCSPISGHRSVSWYQQTPGQGLQFLFEYFSETQRNKGNFPGRFSGRQFSNSRSEMNVSTLELGDSALYLCASSVTDRENEQFFGPGTRLTVL.

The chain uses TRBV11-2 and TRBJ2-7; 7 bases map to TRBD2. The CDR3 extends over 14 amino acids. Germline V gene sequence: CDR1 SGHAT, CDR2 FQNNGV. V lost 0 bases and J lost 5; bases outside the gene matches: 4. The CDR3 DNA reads TGTGCCAGCAGCTTAGAGCGGGGGTCGCACGAGCAGTACTTC. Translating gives CASSLERGSHEQYF. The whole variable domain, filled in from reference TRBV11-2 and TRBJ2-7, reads EAGVAQSPRYKIIEKRQSVAFWCNPISGHATLYWYQQILGQGPKLLIQFQNNGVVDDSQLPKDRFSAERLKGVDSTLKIQPAKLEDSAVYLCASSLERGSHEQYFGPGTRLTVT.

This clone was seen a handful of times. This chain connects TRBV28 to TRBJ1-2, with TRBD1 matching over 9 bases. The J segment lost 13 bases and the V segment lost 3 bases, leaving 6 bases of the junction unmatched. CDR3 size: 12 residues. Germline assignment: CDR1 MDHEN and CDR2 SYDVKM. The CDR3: CASSFLDRGGTF. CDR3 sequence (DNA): TGTGCCAGCAGTTTCTTGGACAGGGGCGGCACCTTC.

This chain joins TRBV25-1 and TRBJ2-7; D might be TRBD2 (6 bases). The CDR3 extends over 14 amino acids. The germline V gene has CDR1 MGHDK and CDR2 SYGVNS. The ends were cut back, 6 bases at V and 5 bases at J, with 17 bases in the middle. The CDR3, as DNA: TGTGCCAGCAGGTGGCAGGGAGGCGGTGACGAGCAGTACTTC. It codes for CASRWQGGGDEQYF.

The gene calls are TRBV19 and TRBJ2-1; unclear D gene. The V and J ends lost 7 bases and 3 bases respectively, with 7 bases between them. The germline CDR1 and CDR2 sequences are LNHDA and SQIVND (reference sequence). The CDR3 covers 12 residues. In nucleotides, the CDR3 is TGTGCCAGTACGAGCGACTACAATGAGCAGTTCTTC. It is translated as CASTSDYNEQFF.

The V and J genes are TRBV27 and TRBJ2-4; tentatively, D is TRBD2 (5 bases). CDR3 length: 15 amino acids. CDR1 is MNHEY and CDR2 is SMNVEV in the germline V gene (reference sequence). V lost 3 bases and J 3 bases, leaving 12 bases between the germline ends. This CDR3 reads CASSFRLAFKNIQYF. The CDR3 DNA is TGTGCCAGCAGTTTCCGGCTAGCTTTCAAAAACATTCAGTACTTC.

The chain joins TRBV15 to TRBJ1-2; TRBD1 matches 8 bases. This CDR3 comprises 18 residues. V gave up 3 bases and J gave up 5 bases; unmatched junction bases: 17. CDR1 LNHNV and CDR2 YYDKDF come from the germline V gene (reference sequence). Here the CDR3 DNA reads TGTGCCACCAGCAGTGCTGGAGTCGGGGCAGGGGGCGCGTATGGCTACACCTTC. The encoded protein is CATSSAGVGAGGAYGYTF.

CDR3 loop: CAKPTSGLCYEQYF. The CDR3 coding sequence is TGTGCCAAGCCGACTAGTGGGCTTTGCTACGAGCAGTACTTC. The rearrangement joins TRBV25-1 to TRBJ2-7; the D gene is possibly TRBD2 (6 bases). The CDR3 runs to 14 residues. CDR1 is MGHDK and CDR2 is SYGVNS in the germline V gene. V was trimmed by 10 bases and J by 3 bases, leaving 19 bases between them.

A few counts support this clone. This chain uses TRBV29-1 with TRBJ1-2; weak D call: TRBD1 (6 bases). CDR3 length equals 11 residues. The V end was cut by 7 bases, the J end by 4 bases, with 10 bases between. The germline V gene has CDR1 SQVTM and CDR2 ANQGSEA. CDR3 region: CSAGQTYGYTF. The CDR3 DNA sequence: TGCAGCGCCGGACAGACCTATGGCTACACCTTC.

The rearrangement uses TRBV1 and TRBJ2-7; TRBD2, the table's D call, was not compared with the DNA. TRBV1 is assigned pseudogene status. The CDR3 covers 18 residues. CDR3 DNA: TGCACCAGCAGCCAAGATCAGGGGACTAGCGGGGAATACCAGGGGCAGTACTTC. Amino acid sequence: CTSSQDQGTSGEYQGQYF.

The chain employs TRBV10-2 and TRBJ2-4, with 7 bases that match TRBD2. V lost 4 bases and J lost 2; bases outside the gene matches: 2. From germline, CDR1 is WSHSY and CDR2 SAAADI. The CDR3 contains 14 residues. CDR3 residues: CASSVGGSKNIQYF. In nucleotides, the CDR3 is TGCGCCAGCAGTGTCGGGGGGTCCAAAAACATTCAGTACTTC.

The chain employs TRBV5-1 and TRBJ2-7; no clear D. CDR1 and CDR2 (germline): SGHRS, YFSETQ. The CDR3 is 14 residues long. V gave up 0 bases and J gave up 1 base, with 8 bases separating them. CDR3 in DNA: TGCGCCAGCAGCTTGGTTTCGACTTCCTACGAGCAGTACTTC. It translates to CASSLVSTSYEQYF. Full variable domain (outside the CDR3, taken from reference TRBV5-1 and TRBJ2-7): KAGVTQTPRYLIKTRGQQVTLSCSPISGHRSVSWYQQTPGQGLQFLFEYFSETQRNKGNFPGRFSGRQFSNSRSEMNVSTLELGDSALYLCASSLVSTSYEQYFGPGTRLTVT.

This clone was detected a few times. CDR3 nucleotides: TGTGCCTGGACATCAGGGGGGCCGAACACTGAAGCTTTCTTT. Translation gives CAWTSGGPNTEAFF. The chain uses TRBV30 and TRBJ1-1; 7 bases align to TRBD1. CDR3 size: 14 residues. Trimming cost V 4 bases and J 1 base; bases outside gene matches: 6. Per the germline V gene, CDR1 is GTSNPN and CDR2 is SVGIG (reference sequence). The complete variable domain, with remaining parts taken from reference TRBV30 and TRBJ1-1, reads SQTIHQWPATLVQPVGSPLSLECTVEGTSNPNLYWYRQAAGRGLQLLFYSVGIGQISSEVPQNLSASRPQDRQFILSSKKLLLSDSGFYLCAWTSGGPNTEAFFGQGTRLTVV.

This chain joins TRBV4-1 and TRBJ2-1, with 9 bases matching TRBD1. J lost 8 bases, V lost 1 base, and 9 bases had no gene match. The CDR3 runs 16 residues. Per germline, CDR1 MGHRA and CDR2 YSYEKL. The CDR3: CASSQGDRAGYDEQFF. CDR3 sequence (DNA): TGCGCCAGCAGCCAAGGGGACAGGGCCGGATACGATGAGCAGTTCTTC.

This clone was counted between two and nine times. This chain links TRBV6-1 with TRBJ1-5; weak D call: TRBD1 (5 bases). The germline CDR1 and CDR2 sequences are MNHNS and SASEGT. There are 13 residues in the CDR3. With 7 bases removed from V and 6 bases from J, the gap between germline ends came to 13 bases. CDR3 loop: CASMGRAIQPQHF. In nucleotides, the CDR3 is TGTGCCAGCATGGGCAGGGCGATTCAGCCCCAGCATTTT.

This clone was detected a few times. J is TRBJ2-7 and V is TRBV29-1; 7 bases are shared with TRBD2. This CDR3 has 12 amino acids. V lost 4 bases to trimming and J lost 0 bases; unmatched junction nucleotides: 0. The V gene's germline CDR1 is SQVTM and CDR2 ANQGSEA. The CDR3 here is CSVGGSSYEQYF. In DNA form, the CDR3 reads TGCAGCGTTGGCGGGAGCTCCTACGAGCAGTACTTC.

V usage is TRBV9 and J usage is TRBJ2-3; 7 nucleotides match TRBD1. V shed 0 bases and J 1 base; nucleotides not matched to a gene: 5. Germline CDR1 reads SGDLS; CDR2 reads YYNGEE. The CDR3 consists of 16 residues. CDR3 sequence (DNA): TGTGCCAGCAGCGTAGCTCCGACAGGGCGCACAGATACGCAGTATTTT. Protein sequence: CASSVAPTGRTDTQYF.

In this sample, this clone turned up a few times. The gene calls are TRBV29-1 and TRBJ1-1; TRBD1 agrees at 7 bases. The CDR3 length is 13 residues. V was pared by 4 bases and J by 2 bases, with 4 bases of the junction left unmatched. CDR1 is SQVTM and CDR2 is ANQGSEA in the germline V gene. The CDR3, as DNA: TGCAGCGTTGTTTCAGGGGGAAACACTGAAGCTTTCTTT. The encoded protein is CSVVSGGNTEAFF.

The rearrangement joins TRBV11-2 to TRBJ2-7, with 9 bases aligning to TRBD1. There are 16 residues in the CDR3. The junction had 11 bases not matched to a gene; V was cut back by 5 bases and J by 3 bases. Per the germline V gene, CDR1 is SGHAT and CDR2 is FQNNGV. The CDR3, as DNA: TGTGCCAGCAGCGATCCCACAGGGGGCAGGTACTACGAGCAGTACTTC. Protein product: CASSDPTGGRYYEQYF. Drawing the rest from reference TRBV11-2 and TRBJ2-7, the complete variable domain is EAGVAQSPRYKIIEKRQSVAFWCNPISGHATLYWYQQILGQGPKLLIQFQNNGVVDDSQLPKDRFSAERLKGVDSTLKIQPAKLEDSAVYLCASSDPTGGRYYEQYFGPGTRLTVT.

CDR3: CASLTGTGLDEQYF. The CDR3 DNA follows: TGTGCCAGCCTAACCGGGACAGGTCTCGACGAGCAGTACTTC. The chain couples TRBV28 to TRBJ2-7; 8 bases fit TRBD1. Germline V gene lookup returns CDR1 MDHEN and CDR2 SYDVKM. The CDR3 spans 14 residues. The J segment lost 5 bases and the V segment lost 8 bases, leaving 11 bases of the junction unmatched.

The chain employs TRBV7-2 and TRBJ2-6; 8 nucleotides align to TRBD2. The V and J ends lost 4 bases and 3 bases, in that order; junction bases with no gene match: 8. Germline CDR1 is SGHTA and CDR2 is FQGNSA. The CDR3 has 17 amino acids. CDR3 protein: CASSYREGISGANVLTF. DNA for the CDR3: TGTGCCAGCAGCTATCGGGAGGGGATAAGTGGGGCCAACGTCCTGACTTTC.

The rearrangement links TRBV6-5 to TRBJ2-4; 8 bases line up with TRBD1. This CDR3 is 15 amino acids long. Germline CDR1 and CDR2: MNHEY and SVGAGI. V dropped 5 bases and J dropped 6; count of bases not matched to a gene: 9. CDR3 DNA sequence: TGTGCCAGCAGTAGAACCGGGACAGGACTAAACATTCAGTACTTC. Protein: CASSRTGTGLNIQYF.

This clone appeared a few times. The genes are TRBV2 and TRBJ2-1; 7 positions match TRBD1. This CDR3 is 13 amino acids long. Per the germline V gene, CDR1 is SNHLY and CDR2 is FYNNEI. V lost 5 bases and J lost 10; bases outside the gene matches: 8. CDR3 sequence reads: CASSSQGQQEQFF. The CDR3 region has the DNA TGTGCCAGCAGTTCCCAGGGACAGCAAGAGCAGTTCTTC.

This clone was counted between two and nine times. The CDR3 loop is CASSFQHTSYEQYF. CDR3 sequence (DNA): TGTGCCAGCAGCTTTCAACACACCTCCTACGAGCAGTACTTC. The rearrangement uses TRBV7-9 and TRBJ2-7; D is ambiguous. V gave up 3 bases and J gave up 0 bases, with 9 bases separating them. This CDR3 region has 14 residues. Germline V gives CDR1 SEHNR, CDR2 FQNEAQ (reference sequence).

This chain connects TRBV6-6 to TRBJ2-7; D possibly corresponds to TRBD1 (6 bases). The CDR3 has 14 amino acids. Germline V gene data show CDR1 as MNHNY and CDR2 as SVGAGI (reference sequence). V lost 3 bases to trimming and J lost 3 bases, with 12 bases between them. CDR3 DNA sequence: TGTGCCAGCAGTTATCCGCAGGGGAACTACGAGCAGTACTTC. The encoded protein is CASSYPQGNYEQYF.

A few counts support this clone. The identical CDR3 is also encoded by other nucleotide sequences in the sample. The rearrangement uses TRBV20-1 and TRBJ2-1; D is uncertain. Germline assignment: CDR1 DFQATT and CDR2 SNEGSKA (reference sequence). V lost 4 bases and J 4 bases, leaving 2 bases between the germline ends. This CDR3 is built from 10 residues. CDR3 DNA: TGCAGTGCTACGTACAATGAGCAGTTCTTC. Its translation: CSATYNEQFF.